The 4 T cell receptor beta chains below all came from one sample that was sequenced in a study of radiotherapy plus CTLA-4 blockade in lung cancer (dated by TCRdb to the late 2010s). The library was built by means of the immunoSEQ multiplex PCR assay. Imported from immuneACCESS, the table was reduced by TCRdb to in-frame sequences with V and J called. These copies leave out some clones; in studies compared against another copy, an unresolved V gene accounts for under half, and the cause of the remainder is not known. The sample contains 75,000 to 100,000 clones, approximately 86% of them found a single time. 4% to 6% of the sample is held by the ten biggest clonotypes. The sample here was peripheral blood, taken from a patient treated with radiotherapy plus ipilimumab. These receptors originate from a human donor with non-small cell lung cancer that progressed on radiotherapy plus ipilimumab.

V gene TRBV5-8 combines with J gene TRBJ2-1; D perhaps matches TRBD1 (5 bases). Germline V lookup: CDR1 SGHTS, CDR2 YDEGEE. Trimming removed 2 bases from V and 8 bases from J, with 11 bases in between. The CDR3 sequence is 13 residues long. The CDR3 DNA sequence: TGTGCCAGCAGCTTTGGCAGGGTCGATGAGCAGTTCTTC. Its translation is CASSFGRVDEQFF. The full variable domain, its missing parts supplied by reference TRBV5-8 and TRBJ2-1, is EAGVTQSPTHLIKTRGQQATLRCSPISGHTSVYWYQQALGLGLQFLLWYDEGEERNRGNFPPRFSGRQFPNYSSELNVNALELEDSALYLCASSFGRVDEQFFGPGTRLTVL.

The chain couples TRBV6-5 to TRBJ2-7, with D maybe TRBD1 (5 bases). Looked up from germline, CDR1 is MNHEY and CDR2 is SVGAGI. Trimming removed 5 bases from V and 1 base from J, with 12 bases in between. There are 14 residues in the CDR3. This CDR3 is CASSTQGPSYEQYF. CDR3 DNA: TGTGCCAGCAGTACCCAGGGCCCATCCTACGAGCAGTACTTC.

The table lists this clone with a count of one. The chain recombines TRBV30 with TRBJ2-2; D uncertain. The V end lost 3 bases, the J end lost 5 bases, and 4 bases lay between the germline ends. The CDR3 covers 11 residues. In germline, CDR1 is GTSNPN, CDR2 SVGIG (reference sequence). For the CDR3, the DNA is TGTGCCTGGAGAAGAACCGGGGAGCTGTTTTTT. Protein sequence: CAWRRTGELFF.

The V and J genes are TRBV10-1 and TRBJ1-3; 9 bases are a match to TRBD1. The CDR3 is made up of 16 amino acids. Losses at the gene ends were 5 bases for V and 3 bases for J; bases not matched to a gene: 8. CDR1 is WNHNN, CDR2 SYGVQD, per germline (reference sequence). As DNA, the CDR3 is TGCGCCAGCAGTTCGGACAGGGGCGCCTATGGAAACACCATATATTTT. As protein: CASSSDRGAYGNTIYF.